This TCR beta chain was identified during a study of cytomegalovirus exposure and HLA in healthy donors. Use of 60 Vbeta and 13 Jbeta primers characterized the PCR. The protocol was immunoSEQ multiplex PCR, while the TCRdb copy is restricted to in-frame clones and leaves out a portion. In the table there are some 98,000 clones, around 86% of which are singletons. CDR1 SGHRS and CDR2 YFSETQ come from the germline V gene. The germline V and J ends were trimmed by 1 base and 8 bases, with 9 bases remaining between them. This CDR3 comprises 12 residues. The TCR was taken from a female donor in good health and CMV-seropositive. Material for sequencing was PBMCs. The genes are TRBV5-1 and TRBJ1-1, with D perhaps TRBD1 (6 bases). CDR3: CASSLRQGEAFF. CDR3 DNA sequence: TGCGCCAGCAGCTTGAGGCAGGGGGAAGCTTTCTTT.